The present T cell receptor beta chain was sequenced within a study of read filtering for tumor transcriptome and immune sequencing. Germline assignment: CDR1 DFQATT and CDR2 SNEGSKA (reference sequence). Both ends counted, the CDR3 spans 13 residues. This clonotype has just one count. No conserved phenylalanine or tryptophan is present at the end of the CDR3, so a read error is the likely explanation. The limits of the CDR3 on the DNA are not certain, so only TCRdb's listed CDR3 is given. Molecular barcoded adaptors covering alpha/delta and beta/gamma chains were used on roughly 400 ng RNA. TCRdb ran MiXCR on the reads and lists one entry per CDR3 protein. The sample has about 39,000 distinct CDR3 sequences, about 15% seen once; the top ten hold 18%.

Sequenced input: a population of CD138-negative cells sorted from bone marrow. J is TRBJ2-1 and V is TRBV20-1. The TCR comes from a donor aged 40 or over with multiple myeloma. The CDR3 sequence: CSARWLVPNEQIY.